Presented here are 8 T cell receptor beta chains from one specimen sequenced in a study of cytomegalovirus exposure and HLA in healthy donors. PCR involved 60 Vbeta and 13 Jbeta primers. Generated by immunoSEQ multiplex PCR, the TCRdb table keeps only in-frame clones and is missing some. The sample includes some 220,000 clones, roughly 81% of them seen just once. Input material: PBMCs. These TCRs come from a girl aged 2-10 years in good health and CMV-seronegative.

This chain connects TRBV27 to TRBJ1-2, with 10 bases identical to TRBD1. Germline V gene sequence: CDR1 MNHEY, CDR2 SMNVEV (reference sequence). The CDR3 sequence is 16 residues long. Germline trimming cut 6 bases from V and 4 bases from J; bases unmatched to any gene: 11. The CDR3 loop is CASSPGTGTGVYGYTF. Here the CDR3 DNA reads TGTGCCAGCAGCCCTGGGACCGGGACAGGGGTCTATGGCTACACCTTC.

This chain connects TRBV5-5 to TRBJ1-3, with 7 bases identical to TRBD1. The length of the CDR3 is 15 residues. The germline V gene has CDR1 SGHKS and CDR2 YYEKEE (reference sequence). V shed 7 bases and J 4 bases; nucleotides not matched to a gene: 11. The CDR3: CASSPTGLSGNTIYF. CDR3 DNA sequence: TGTGCCAGCTCGCCGACAGGGTTAAGCGGAAACACCATATATTTT.

The chain recombines TRBV6-1 with TRBJ2-7; 12 bases are shared with TRBD1. The ends lost 4 bases at V and 5 bases at J; junction bases unmatched: 12. This CDR3 is built from 17 residues. From germline, CDR1 is MNHNS and CDR2 SASEGT. The CDR3 nucleotides are TGTGCCAGCAGTGGTCGTCGGGTGGGACAGGGGGCGGACGAGCAGTACTTC. It specifies CASSGRRVGQGADEQYF.

V and J are TRBV19 and TRBJ1-5; D gene ambiguous. V lost 3 bases to trimming and J lost 2 bases, with 8 bases between them. The CDR3 runs 14 residues. The germline CDR1 and CDR2 sequences are LNHDA and SQIVND (reference sequence). The CDR3 loop reads CASSMGQGNQPQHF. The CDR3, as DNA: TGTGCCAGTAGTATGGGCCAGGGCAATCAGCCCCAGCATTTT. The full variable domain, rest sourced from reference TRBV19 and TRBJ1-5, is DGGITQSPKYLFRKEGQNVTLSCEQNLNHDAMYWYRQDPGQGLRLIYYSQIVNDFQKGDIAEGYSVSREKKESFPLTVTSAQKNPTAFYLCASSMGQGNQPQHFGDGTRLSIL.

V usage is TRBV7-2 and J usage is TRBJ2-5, with 7 bases fitting TRBD1. This CDR3 has 14 residues. V lost 8 bases and J lost 2; bases outside the gene matches: 8. Per the germline V gene, CDR1 is SGHTA and CDR2 is FQGNSA. The CDR3 loop is CASSPTGMQETQYF. DNA of the CDR3: TGTGCCAGCTCCCCGACAGGGATGCAAGAGACCCAGTACTTC. Supplemented by reference TRBV7-2 and TRBJ2-5, the full variable domain reads GAGVSQSPSNKVTEKGKDVELRCDPISGHTALYWYRQSLGQGLEFLIYFQGNSAPDKSGLPSDRFSAERTGGSVSTLTIQRTQQEDSAVYLCASSPTGMQETQYFGPGTRLLVL.

This chain connects TRBV11-2 to TRBJ2-7; D perhaps matches TRBD2 (6 bases). V was trimmed by 0 bases and J by 0 bases, leaving 9 bases between them. The CDR3 has 15 residues. Germline-derived CDR1 and CDR2 are SGHAT and FQNNGV. CDR3: CASSLEGRGSYEQYF. CDR3 nucleotide sequence: TGTGCCAGCAGCTTAGAGGGGCGGGGCTCCTACGAGCAGTACTTC.

CDR3 loop: CASRGQGASEAFF. CDR3 nucleotide sequence: TGTGCCAGCAGGGGACAGGGGGCGTCTGAAGCTTTCTTT. The chain links TRBV2 to TRBJ1-1, with TRBD1 matching over 12 bases. Germline V gene sequence: CDR1 SNHLY, CDR2 FYNNEI. The V and J ends lost 6 bases and 6 bases, in that order; junction bases with no gene match: 2. This CDR3 has 13 amino acids.

The gene calls are TRBV4-2 and TRBJ2-3; 12 nucleotides match TRBD2. The V gene end was trimmed by 4 bases and the J gene end by 5 bases; junction bases not matched to a gene: 10. The germline gives CDR1 LGHNA, CDR2 YNFKEQ. The CDR3 is 17 amino acids. The CDR3 DNA reads TGTGCCAGCAGCCTTCCTAGCGGGGGGGCCGGGGGAGATACGCAGTATTTT. It yields the protein CASSLPSGGAGGDTQYF.